Sequencing of this T cell receptor (beta chain) was carried out in a study of blood T cell repertoires in COVID-19. On the study more broadly: Material from acute and convalescent COVID-19 was sourced from the United States, Italy and Spain. From T cells, B-cell-depleted T cells, or PBMCs came the material, which was cDNA or gDNA.

Study processing details: The assay estimated nucleated cells by amplifying reference gene primers. The protocol was immunoSEQ multiplex PCR, while the TCRdb copy is restricted to in-frame clones and leaves out a portion. V and J calls and clone size follow that table, whereas D and trimming were derived from the DNA. The table has roughly 39,000 clones, 80% to 90% seen once. The CDR3 totals 15 residues. V was pared by 5 bases and J by 2 bases, with 13 bases between. Looked up from germline, CDR1 is MNHEY and CDR2 is SVGAGI. The TCR sequence derives from an older woman with acute or convalescent COVID-19. Input material: peripheral blood. The chain links TRBV6-5 to TRBJ1-3; D remains unclear. The CDR3: CASSRSGDTGNTIYF. The CDR3 coding sequence is TGTGCCAGCAGTCGAAGTGGCGACACTGGAAACACCATATATTTT.